This T cell receptor (beta chain) derives from a study of cytomegalovirus exposure and HLA in healthy donors. Trimming removed 3 bases at V and 1 base at J, with 7 bases between. The length of the CDR3 is 14 residues. The germline CDR1 and CDR2 sequences are SGHTA and FQGNSA. A word on this clone: The antigen remains undetermined.

PCR used 60 Vbeta primers and 13 Jbeta primers. The protocol was immunoSEQ multiplex PCR, while the TCRdb copy is restricted to in-frame clones and leaves out a portion. The sample yields about 200,000 clones, roughly 80% seen once. Study-wide results and limits: Whilst most TCR sequences proved rare, a subset of public TCRs occurred across many donors. In a later analysis, about 17,000 TCR beta sequences were associated with HLA alleles at 0.05 false discovery rate.

The gene calls are TRBV7-2 and TRBJ1-3; D is undetermined. Sequencing used PBMCs. The clonotype comes from a male donor in good health and CMV-seropositive. This CDR3 reads CASSFGVSGNTIYF. CDR3 bases: TGTGCCAGCAGCTTCGGGGTGTCTGGAAACACCATATATTTT.